This T cell receptor beta chain is drawn from a study of identical twins (dated by TCRdb to about 2016). Notes on the research overall: To test whether fetal clonotypes persist, this study deep-sequenced TCR alpha and beta repertoires from monozygotic twins, from unrelated adults of various ages, and from cord blood. To rule out contamination, replicate twin experiments were performed at different times with different library preparation protocols.

This clonotype was seen at least ten times. This receptor's antigen is unknown. Base qualities are not provided; no much larger clone lies one nucleotide away. The library was produced with 5' RACE. The sequencer listed for this sample is Illumina HiSeq 2000. A universal primer binding site was added through template switching, and the final cDNA carried a unique molecular identifier so that TCR cDNA molecules could be counted accurately. First-strand cDNA for TCR alpha and beta chains was synthesized from specific primers in the conserved constant-segment region. To control for contamination, every cDNA library was double barcoded, receiving both a SMART-Mk sample barcode and Illumina barcodes. TruSeq adapter sequences, together with Illumina sample barcodes, were added in two successive PCR steps. Sequencing of the TCR alpha and beta cDNA libraries was done on the Illumina HiSeq platform using custom primers. The paper's processing steps were these. MiGEC processed the raw reads to extract unique molecular identifiers, while MiXCR was used to determine the CDR3 positions. For each individual, recombination models were inferred using an EM algorithm with the repgenHMM and IGoR tools. Shared clonotype analysis was performed with the tcR package in R, normalizing sharing by the product of cloneset sizes. Out-of-frame nonproductive sequences were analyzed to study raw recombination free of thymic and clonal selection effects. The public reads were reprocessed in TCRdb via fastp at Q25 and MiXCR, keeping in-frame beta chains. Entries that share a CDR3 protein sequence are merged under the most common genes and DNA. The V and J calls and clone size come from TCRdb's table, not from the authors' own analysis. This sample lists about 520,000 distinct CDR3 sequences; roughly 21% were detected once. The ten largest clones add up to around 0.9% of the sample.

Only healthy Caucasian donors were included. Three pairs of female monozygotic twins, all aged roughly 18 to 30 years, made up the twin cohort. Positive isolation kits from Invitrogen were used to isolate the CD4+ and CD8+ T cell populations. Study-wide findings and limitations: Compared with coincidental sharing between unrelated individuals, an excess of low generation-probability sequences was observed among out-of-frame TCR alpha sequences shared between twins. In monozygotic twins, out-of-frame TCR alpha sharing was systematically underestimated by recombination models, although the models agreed with sharing between unrelated individuals. Abundant cord blood beta clonotypes carried fewer insertions; young adult naive repertoires showed a weaker similar trend, while memory repertoires showed none. Because the same donors could not be followed over many years, the conclusions depended on cross-sectional statistical analysis. Zero-insertion analyses could be partly confounded by invariant T cells such as MAIT and iNKT, although diverse VJ usage argued against such confounding for most clonotypes. A weaker excess of twin sharing was found in beta out-of-frame sequences because the signal-to-noise ratio was lowered by fewer shared sequences.

The junction shows trimming of 0 bases on V and 4 bases on J, plus 10 bases between the germline ends. Including the terminal cysteine and phenylalanine, the CDR3 comprises 14 residues. Just CDR3 DNA is preserved here, 42 bases in frame from base 1. CDR1 SGHRS and CDR2 YFSETQ were looked up in the germline V gene. The same sample was also used in a study of T cells expressing NK-cell markers. As the second paper documents: TCR beta-chain repertoires were profiled in sorted CD3+CD56+NKG2C+, CD3+CD56+NKG2C- and CD3+CD56-NKG2C+ T-cell subsets from about 8 donors. Seven of the eight sequenced donors were HCMV-seropositive and one was HCMV-seronegative. To restrict sorting to alphabetaTCR-expressing T cells, an anti-gammadeltaTCR antibody was added in several experiments. In more than five donors, the dominant CD3+CD56+NKG2C+ clonotypes were found to rank among the top 10 CD8+ clonotypes and to make up 1.0-7.0% of CD8+ T cells. Those dominant clonotypes were again the most abundant among CD3+CD56-NKG2C+ cells in four donors, at 28.3-60.1%. It remained unclear whether the expanded NKG2C-expressing T cell clones were specific for HCMV antigens. The study sequenced eight donors, all healthy volunteers chosen at random: three men and five women. To determine HCMV serostatus, a commercial ELISA kit was used to detect HCMV-specific IgG in serum. MIGEC handled demultiplexing of the reads and grouping by UMI, while MiTCR was used to assemble and quantify clonotypes. To exclude erroneous sequences, only TCR cDNA sequences supported by at least two reads were retained. The tcR package was used for downstream repertoire analysis, and clonotypes were matched between fractions using CDR3 nucleotide sequence together with V segment. VDJmatch was used to annotate antigen specificity against VDJdb, with one amino acid substitution allowed in CDR3.

The rearranged segments are TRBV5-1 and TRBJ1-1; the D gene is unclear. The sequence derives from a woman aged 18-35 years in good health. The sequencing sample was made of CD4+ T cells sorted from blood. CDR3 reads: CASSLGGLGTEAFF. The base sequence is TGCGCCAGCAGCTTGGGTGGGTTGGGCACTGAAGCTTTCTTT.